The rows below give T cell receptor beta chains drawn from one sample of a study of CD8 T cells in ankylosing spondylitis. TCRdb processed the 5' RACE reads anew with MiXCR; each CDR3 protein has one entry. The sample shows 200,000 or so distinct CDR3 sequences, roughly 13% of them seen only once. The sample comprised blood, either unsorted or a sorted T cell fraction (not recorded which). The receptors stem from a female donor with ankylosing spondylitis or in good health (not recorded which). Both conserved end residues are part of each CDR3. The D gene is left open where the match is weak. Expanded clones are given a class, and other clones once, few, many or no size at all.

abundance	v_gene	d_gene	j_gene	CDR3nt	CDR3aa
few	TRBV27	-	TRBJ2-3	TGTGCCAGCAGTTCCTTTGGCAAAGAGGATACGCAGTATTTT	CASSSFGKEDTQYF
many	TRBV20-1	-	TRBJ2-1	TGCAGTGCTAAAGCGGGACATCAGTTTTACAATGAGCAGTTCTTC	CSAKAGHQFYNEQFF
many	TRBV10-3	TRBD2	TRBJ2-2	TGTGCCATCAGTGGTCAACTAGCGGGAGGGTTGAACACCGGGGAGCTGTTTTTT	CAISGQLAGGLNTGELFF
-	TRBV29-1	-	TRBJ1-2	TGCAGCGTTACGAGCGATCAAGGCTACACCTTC	CSVTSDQGYTF
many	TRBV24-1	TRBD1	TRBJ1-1	TGTGCCACCAGTGACCCACAGGGGCCTGAAGCTTTCTTT	CATSDPQGPEAFF
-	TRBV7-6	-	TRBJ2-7	TGTGCCAGCAGCTTAGCGAGCAGCGGCCGCCCCTACGAGCAGTACTTC	CASSLASSGRPYEQYF
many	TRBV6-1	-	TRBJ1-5	TGTGCCAGCAACAAACAGGGTCCGAATCAGCCCCAGCATTTT	CASNKQGPNQPQHF
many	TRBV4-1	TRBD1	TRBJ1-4	TGCGCCAGCAGCCATACGTCCTTGTCAGGGGGAACGGGTAATGAAAAACTGTTTTTT	CASSHTSLSGGTGNEKLFF
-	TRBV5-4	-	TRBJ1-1	TGTGCCAGCAGCTTATATTGGGGACAACTGAACACTGAAGCTTTCTTT	CASSLYWGQLNTEAFF
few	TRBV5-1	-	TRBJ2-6	TGCGCCAGCGATTGGGGGTTTATAAACTCTGGGGCCAACGTCCTGACTTTC	CASDWGFINSGANVLTF
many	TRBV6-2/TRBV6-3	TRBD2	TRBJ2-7	TGTGCCAGCAGTTCAGGACTAGCGGGAGGTTCCTACGAGCAGTACTTC	CASSSGLAGGSYEQYF
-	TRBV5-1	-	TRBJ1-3	TGCGCCAGCAGCTCGCGGCCCCCGGACCTTGGAAACACCATATATTTT	CASSSRPPDLGNTIYF
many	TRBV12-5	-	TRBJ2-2	TGTGCTAGTGGTTTGCACCAGGGCCAGATTTCGAACACCGGGGAGCTGTTTTTT	CASGLHQGQISNTGELFF
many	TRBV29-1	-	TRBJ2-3	TGCAGCGCACCCAAAGGGGGGACAGCCACAGATACGCAGTATTTT	CSAPKGGTATDTQYF
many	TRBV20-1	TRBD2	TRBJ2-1	TGCAGTGCTAGAAAAATAGCGGGAGGCTCCTACAATGAGCAGTTCTTC	CSARKIAGGSYNEQFF
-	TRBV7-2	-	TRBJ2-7	TGTGCCAGCAGCAAGACTACGAGTGAGCAGTACTTC	CASSKTTSEQYF
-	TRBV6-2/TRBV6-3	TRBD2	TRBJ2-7	TGTGCCAGCTTGGCTAGCGGGAGTTTTGACGAGCAGTACTTC	CASLASGSFDEQYF
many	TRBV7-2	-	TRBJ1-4	TGTGCCAGCAGCCTTTCTTGGACTAATGAAAAACTGTTTTTT	CASSLSWTNEKLFF
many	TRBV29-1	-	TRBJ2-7	TGCAGCGTTGAGATGGGGTACGAGCAGTACTTC	CSVEMGYEQYF
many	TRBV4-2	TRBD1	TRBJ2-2	TGTGCCAGCAGCCAGGATTTTGGACAGGGGCGGGCCGGGGAGCTGTTTTTT	CASSQDFGQGRAGELFF
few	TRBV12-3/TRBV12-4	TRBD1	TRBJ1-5	TGTGCCAGCACCTCCTCACAGGGGGCGCATCAGCCCCAGCATTTT	CASTSSQGAHQPQHF
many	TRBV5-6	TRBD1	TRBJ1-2	TGTGCCAGCAGCTGGGGTAGGGACAGGGACTATGGCTACACCTTC	CASSWGRDRDYGYTF
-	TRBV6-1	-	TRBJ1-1	TGTGCCAGCACCTTTACAGCGAACACTGAAGCTTTCTTT	CASTFTANTEAFF
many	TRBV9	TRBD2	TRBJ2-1	TGTGCCAGCAGCACACTAGCGGAATCCTACAATGAGCAGTTCTTC	CASSTLAESYNEQFF
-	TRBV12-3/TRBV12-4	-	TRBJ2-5	TGTGCCAGCAGTTTAACAAGGGACGGGACCCAGTACTTC	CASSLTRDGTQYF
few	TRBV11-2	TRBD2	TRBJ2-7	TGTGCCAGCAGCTTAGTGGGGGGGACTAGCGGGAGGAGTTACGAGCAGTACTTC	CASSLVGGTSGRSYEQYF
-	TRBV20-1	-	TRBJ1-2	TGCAGTGCTAGTTCGACAGGCCCTGAGGGGGGCTACACCTTC	CSASSTGPEGGYTF
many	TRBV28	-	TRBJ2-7	TGTGCCAGCAGTCCCCCCGGTTGGGAGGACTACGAGCAGTACTTC	CASSPPGWEDYEQYF
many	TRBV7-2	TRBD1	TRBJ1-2	TGTGCCAGCAGCCGACCTGGACAGGGTGAACGTGGCTACACCTTC	CASSRPGQGERGYTF
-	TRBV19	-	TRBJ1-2	TGTGCCAGTAGTATGAGCAGACTTGTATATGGCTACACCTTC	CASSMSRLVYGYTF
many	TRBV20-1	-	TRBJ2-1	TGCAGTGCTAGGGGGAGCGGGTACAATGAGCAGTTCTTC	CSARGSGYNEQFF
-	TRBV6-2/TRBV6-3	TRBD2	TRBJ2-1	TGTGCCAGCAGCCCTACTAGCGTTAAGCAGAGTGAGCAGTTCTTC	CASSPTSVKQSEQFF
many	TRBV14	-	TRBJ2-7	TGTGCCAGCAGCCAAGTTAAGGGACGGTCCTACGAGCAGTACTTC	CASSQVKGRSYEQYF
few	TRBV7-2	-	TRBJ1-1	TGTGCCAGCAGCTTACCCGGTTTCACTGAAGCTTTCTTT	CASSLPGFTEAFF
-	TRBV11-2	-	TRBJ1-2	TGTGCCAGCAGCTCACCACGGGGAGGCAGACCTAACTATGGCTACACCTTC	CASSSPRGGRPNYGYTF
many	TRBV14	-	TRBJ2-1	TGTGCCAGCAGCCCCCACCCTCGGGATGAGCAGTTCTTC	CASSPHPRDEQFF
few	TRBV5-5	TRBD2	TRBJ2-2	TGTGCCAGCAGCTTGGGACTAGCGGAGTTAAGGACCGGGGAGCTGTTTTTT	CASSLGLAELRTGELFF
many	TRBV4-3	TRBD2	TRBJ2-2	TGCGCCAGCAGCCAAGAACCTAGCGGGAACACCGGGGAGCTGTTTTTT	CASSQEPSGNTGELFF
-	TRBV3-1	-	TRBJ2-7	TGTGCCAGCAGCCAAGGCCCTAGCGTGAGCTCCTACGAGCAGTACTTC	CASSQGPSVSSYEQYF
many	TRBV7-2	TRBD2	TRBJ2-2	TGTGCCAGCAGCTTAGCCGGACCGGCTAGCGGGAGGGGAGCGACCGGGGAGCTGTTTTTT	CASSLAGPASGRGATGELFF
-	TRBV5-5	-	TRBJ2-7	TGTGCCAGCAGCTTGGACACCAACTCCTACGAGCAGTACTTC	CASSLDTNSYEQYF
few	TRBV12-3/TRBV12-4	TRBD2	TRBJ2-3	TGTGCCAGCAGCAATAGCGGGTCAGATACGCAGTATTTT	CASSNSGSDTQYF
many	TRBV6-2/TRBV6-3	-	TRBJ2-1	TGTGCCAGCAGTTACTCAAGCCAGCCAAATGAGCAGTTCTTC	CASSYSSQPNEQFF
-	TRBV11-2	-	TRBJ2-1	TGTGCCAGCAGCTTCGGGTGGATTGGTAGGGAGGCAATGGATGAGCAGTTCTTC	CASSFGWIGREAMDEQFF
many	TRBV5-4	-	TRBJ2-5	TGTGCCAGCAGCAGCAAGACAGTTCAAGAGACCCAGTACTTC	CASSSKTVQETQYF
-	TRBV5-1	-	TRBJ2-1	TGCGCCTGCACGGACGACTTCAATGAGCAGTTCTTC	CACTDDFNEQFF
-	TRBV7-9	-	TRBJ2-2	TGTGCCAGCAGCTTCGGTGTGGGCGGGGCCGGGGAGCTGTTTTTT	CASSFGVGGAGELFF
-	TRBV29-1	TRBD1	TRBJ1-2	TGCAGCGTTGGGGACAGAAACTATGGCTACACCTTC	CSVGDRNYGYTF
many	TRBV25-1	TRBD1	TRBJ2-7	TGTGCCAGCATACCGGACAGGGGTCGCGAGCAGTACTTC	CASIPDRGREQYF
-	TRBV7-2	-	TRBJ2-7	TGTGCCAGCAGCTTATCTCAATACGAGCAGTACTTC	CASSLSQYEQYF
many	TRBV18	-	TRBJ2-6	TGTGCCAGCTCACCAACCACCTCTGGGGCCAACGTCCTGACTTTC	CASSPTTSGANVLTF
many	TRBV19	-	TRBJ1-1	TGTGCCAGTAAGGGGCAGGGAGATACTGAAGCTTTCTTT	CASKGQGDTEAFF
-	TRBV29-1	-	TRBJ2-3	TGCAGCGTTTCCGGGGTCCGATCCGGGATAGGTACAGATACGCAGTATTTT	CSVSGVRSGIGTDTQYF
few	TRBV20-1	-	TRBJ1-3	TGCAGTGCGCCGTCCCCTGGTACAGATCGAAACACCATATATTTT	CSAPSPGTDRNTIYF
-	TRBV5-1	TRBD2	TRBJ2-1	TGCGCCAGCAGCTCACTAGCGGGGCACCCCTCCTACAATGAGCAGTTCTTC	CASSSLAGHPSYNEQFF
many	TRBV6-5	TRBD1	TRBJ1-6	TGTGCCAGCAGTTACGGGACAGGGAGAAACTCACCCCTCCACTTT	CASSYGTGRNSPLHF
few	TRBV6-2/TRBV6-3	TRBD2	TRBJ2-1	TGTGCCAGCAGTTACTCGGGGCCCCTCAGCGGGAGCTCCTACAATGAGCAGTTCTTC	CASSYSGPLSGSSYNEQFF
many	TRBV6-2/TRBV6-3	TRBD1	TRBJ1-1	TGTGCCAGCAGTTACTCGGGACAGGGCTTGAATGAAGCTTTCTTT	CASSYSGQGLNEAFF